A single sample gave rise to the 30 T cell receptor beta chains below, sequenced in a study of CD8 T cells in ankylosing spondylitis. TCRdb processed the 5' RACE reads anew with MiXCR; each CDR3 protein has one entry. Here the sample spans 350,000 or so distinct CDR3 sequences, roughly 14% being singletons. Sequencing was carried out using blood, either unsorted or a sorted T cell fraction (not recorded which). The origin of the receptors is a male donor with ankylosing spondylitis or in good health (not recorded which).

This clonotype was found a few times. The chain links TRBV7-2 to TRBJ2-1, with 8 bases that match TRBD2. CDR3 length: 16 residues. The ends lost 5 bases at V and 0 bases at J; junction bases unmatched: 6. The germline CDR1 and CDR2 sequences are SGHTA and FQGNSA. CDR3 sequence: CASSLLGGASYNEQFF. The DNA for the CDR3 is TGTGCCAGCAGCCTCCTCGGGGGGGCCTCCTACAATGAGCAGTTCTTC. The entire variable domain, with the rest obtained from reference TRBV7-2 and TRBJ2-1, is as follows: GAGVSQSPSNKVTEKGKDVELRCDPISGHTALYWYRQSLGQGLEFLIYFQGNSAPDKSGLPSDRFSAERTGGSVSTLTIQRTQQEDSAVYLCASSLLGGASYNEQFFGPGTRLTVL.

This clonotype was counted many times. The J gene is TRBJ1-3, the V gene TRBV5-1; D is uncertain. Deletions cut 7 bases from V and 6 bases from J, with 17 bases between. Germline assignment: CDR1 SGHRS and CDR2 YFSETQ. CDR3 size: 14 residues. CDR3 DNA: TGCGCCAGCGCATGGGTGCCTGGGGAAAACACCATATATTTT. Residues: CASAWVPGENTIYF.

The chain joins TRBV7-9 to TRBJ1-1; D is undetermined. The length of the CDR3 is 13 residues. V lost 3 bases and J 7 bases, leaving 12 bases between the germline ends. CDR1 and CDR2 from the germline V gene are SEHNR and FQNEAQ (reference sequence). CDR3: CASSLTAGVEAFF. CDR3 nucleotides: TGTGCCAGCAGCTTGACTGCAGGAGTTGAAGCTTTCTTT.

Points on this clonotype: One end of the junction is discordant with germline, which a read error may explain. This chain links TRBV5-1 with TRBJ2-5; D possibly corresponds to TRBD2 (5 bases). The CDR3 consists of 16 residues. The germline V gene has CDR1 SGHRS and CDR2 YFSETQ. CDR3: CASCLVVSGSKETQYF. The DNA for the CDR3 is TGCGCCAGCTGCTTGGTAGTTTCGGGATCCAAAGAGACCCAGTACTTC. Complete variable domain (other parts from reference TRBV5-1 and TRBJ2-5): KAGVTQTPRYLIKTRGQQVTLSCSPISGHRSVSWYQQTPGQGLQFLFEYFSETQRNKGNFPGRFSGRQFSNSRSEMNVSTLELGDSALYLCASCLVVSGSKETQYFGPGTRLLVL.

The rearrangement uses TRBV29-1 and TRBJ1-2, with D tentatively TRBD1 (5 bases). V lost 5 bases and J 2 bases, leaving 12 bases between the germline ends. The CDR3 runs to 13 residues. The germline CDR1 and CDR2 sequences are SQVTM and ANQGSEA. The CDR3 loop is CSVSGRGNYGYTF. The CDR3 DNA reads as TGCAGCGTTTCGGGCCGGGGCAACTATGGCTACACCTTC.

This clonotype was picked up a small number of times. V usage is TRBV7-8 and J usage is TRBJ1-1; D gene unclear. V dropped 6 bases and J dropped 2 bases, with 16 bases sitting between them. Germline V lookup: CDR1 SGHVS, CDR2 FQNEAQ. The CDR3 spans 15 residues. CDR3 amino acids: CASRPTRTENTEAFF. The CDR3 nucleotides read TGTGCCAGCAGACCCACCCGGACGGAAAACACTGAAGCTTTCTTT. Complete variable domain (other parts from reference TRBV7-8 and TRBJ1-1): GAGVSQSPRYKVAKRGQDVALRCDPISGHVSLFWYQQALGQGPEFLTYFQNEAQLDKSGLPSDRFFAERPEGSVSTLKIQRTQQEDSAVYLCASRPTRTENTEAFFGQGTRLTVV.

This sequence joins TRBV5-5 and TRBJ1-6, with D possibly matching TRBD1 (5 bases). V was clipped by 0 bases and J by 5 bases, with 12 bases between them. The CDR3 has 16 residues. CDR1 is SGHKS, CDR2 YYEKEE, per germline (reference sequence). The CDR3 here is CASSLDPWGDNSPLHF. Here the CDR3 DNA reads TGTGCCAGCAGCTTGGATCCGTGGGGGGATAATTCACCCCTCCACTTT.

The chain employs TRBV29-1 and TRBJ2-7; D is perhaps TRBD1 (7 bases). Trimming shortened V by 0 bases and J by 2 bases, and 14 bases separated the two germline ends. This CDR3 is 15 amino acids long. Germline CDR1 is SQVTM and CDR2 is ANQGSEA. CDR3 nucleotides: TGCAGCGTTGAAGATCTTTCCAGGGGGGCCTACGAGCAGTACTTC. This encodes CSVEDLSRGAYEQYF.

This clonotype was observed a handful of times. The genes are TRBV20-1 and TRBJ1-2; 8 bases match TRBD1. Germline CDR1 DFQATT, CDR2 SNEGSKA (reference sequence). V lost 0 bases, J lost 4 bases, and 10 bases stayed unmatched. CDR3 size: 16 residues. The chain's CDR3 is CSAREPGGLGGYGYTF. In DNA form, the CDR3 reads TGCAGTGCTAGAGAACCAGGGGGCTTAGGAGGCTATGGCTACACCTTC.

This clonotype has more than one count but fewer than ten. The CDR3, as DNA: TGTGCCAGCATTTCTTCCTGGGGACAGTTGAGAGAGGGCTACACCTTC. Protein: CASISSWGQLREGYTF. The rearrangement links TRBV12-3 or TRBV12-4 to TRBJ1-2, with 7 bases aligning to TRBD1. The CDR3 has 16 residues. V shed 7 bases and J 8 bases; nucleotides not matched to a gene: 19.

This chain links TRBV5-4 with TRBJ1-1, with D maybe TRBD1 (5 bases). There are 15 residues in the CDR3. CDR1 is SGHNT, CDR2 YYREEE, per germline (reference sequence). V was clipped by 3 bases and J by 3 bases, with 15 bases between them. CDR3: CASSSGGGGDTEAFF. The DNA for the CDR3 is TGTGCCAGCAGCTCGGGCGGGGGAGGGGACACTGAAGCTTTCTTT.

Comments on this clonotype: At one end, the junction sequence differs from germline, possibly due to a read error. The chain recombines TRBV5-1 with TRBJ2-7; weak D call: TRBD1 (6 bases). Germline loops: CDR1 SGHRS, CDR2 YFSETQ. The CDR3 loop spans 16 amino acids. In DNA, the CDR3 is TGCGCCAGCAGCTTGGGAACAGGGCCGACCTCCTCCGAGCAGTACTTC. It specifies CASSLGTGPTSSEQYF.

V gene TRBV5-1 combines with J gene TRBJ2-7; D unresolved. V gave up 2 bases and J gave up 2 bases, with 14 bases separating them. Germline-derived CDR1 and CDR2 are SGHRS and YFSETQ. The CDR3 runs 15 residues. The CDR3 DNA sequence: TGCGCCAGCAGCTTCGGCGTGGCAGGAGCCTACGAGCAGTACTTC. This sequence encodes CASSFGVAGAYEQYF.

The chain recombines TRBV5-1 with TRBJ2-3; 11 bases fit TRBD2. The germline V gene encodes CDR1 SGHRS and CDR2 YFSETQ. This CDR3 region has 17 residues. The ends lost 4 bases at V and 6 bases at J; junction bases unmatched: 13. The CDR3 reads CASSTRGLADPRDTQYF. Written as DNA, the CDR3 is TGCGCCAGCAGCACCCGGGGACTAGCGGATCCTAGGGATACGCAGTATTTT.

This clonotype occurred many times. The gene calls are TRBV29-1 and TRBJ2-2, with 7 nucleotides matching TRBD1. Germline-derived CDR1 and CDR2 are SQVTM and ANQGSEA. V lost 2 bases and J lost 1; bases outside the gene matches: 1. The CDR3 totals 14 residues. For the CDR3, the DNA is TGCAGCGTTGAAAGGGGGCAGAACACCGGGGAGCTGTTTTTT. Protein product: CSVERGQNTGELFF.

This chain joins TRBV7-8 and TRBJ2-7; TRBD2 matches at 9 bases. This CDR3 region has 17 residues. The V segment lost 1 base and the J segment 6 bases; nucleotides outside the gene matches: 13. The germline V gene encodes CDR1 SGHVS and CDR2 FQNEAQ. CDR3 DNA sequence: TGTGCCAGCAGCTTAGTAAGCGGGGGGAACGCCCCTCGCGAGCAGTACTTC. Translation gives CASSLVSGGNAPREQYF.

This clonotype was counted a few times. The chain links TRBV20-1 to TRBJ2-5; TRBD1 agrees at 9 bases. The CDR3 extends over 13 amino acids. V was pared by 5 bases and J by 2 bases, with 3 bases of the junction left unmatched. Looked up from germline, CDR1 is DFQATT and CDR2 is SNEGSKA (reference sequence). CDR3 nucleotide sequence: TGCAGTGCTCATGGACAGGGGCAAGAGACCCAGTACTTC. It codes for CSAHGQGQETQYF.

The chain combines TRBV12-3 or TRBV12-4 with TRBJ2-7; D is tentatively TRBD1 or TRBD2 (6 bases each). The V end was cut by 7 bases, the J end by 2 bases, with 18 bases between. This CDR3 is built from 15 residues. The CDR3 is CASTIRGVSAYEQYF. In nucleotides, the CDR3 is TGTGCCAGCACCATAAGGGGGGTATCCGCCTACGAGCAGTACTTC.

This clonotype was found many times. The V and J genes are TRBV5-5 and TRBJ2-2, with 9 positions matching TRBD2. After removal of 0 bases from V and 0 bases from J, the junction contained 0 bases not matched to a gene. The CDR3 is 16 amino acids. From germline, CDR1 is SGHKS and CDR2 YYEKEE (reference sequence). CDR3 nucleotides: TGTGCCAGCAGCTTGGGACTAGCGGCGAACACCGGGGAGCTGTTTTTT. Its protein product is CASSLGLAANTGELFF.

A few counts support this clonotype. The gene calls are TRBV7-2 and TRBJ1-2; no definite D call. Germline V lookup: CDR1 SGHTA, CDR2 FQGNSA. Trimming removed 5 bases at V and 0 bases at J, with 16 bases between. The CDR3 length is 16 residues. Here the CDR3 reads CASSPGGVRANYGYTF. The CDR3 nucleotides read TGTGCCAGCAGCCCGGGTGGTGTTAGGGCTAACTATGGCTACACCTTC.

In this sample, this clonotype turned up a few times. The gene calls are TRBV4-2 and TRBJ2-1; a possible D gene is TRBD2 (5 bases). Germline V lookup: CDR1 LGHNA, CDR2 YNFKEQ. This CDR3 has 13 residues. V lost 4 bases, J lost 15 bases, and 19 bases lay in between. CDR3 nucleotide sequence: TGTGCCAGCAGCCCCGCTCAGCAGCGGTCGGCGTTCTTC. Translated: CASSPAQQRSAFF.

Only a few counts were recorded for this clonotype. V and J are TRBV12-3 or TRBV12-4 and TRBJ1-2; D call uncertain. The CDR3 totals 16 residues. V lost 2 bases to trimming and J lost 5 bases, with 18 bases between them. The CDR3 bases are TGTGCCAGCAGTTTAATTGGTGGGCCCTCCCAATATGGCTACACCTTC. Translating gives CASSLIGGPSQYGYTF.

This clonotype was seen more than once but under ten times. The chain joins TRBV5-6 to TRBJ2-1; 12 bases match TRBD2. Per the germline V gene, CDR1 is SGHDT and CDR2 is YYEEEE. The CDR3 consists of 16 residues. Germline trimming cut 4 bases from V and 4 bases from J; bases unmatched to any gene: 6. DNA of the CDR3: TGTGCCAGCAGCCTGAGGACTAGCGGGGCGTACAATGAGCAGTTCTTC. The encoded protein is CASSLRTSGAYNEQFF.

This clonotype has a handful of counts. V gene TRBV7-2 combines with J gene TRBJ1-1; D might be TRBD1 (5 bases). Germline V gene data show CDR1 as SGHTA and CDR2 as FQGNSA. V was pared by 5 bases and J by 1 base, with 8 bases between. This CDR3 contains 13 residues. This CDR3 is CASSAGGNTEAFF. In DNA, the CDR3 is TGTGCCAGCAGCGCCGGGGGGAACACTGAAGCTTTCTTT.

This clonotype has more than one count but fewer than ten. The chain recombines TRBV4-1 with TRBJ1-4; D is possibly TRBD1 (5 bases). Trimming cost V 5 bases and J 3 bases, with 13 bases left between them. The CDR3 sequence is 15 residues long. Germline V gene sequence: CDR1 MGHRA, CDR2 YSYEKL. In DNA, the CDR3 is TGCGCCAGCAGCGGGGCTTCAGCCGCTAATGAAAAACTGTTTTTT. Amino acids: CASSGASAANEKLFF.

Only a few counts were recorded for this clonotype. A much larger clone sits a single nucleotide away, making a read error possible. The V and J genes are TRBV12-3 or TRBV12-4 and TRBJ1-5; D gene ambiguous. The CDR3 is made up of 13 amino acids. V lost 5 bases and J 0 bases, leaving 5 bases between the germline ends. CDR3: CASSRYSNQPQHF. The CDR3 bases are TGTGCCAGCAGTCGATATAGCAATCAGCCCCAGCATTTT.

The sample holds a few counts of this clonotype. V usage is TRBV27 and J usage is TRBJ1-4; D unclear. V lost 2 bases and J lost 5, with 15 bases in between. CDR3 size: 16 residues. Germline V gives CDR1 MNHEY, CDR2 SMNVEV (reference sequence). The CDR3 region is CASSLQRTNGNEKLFF. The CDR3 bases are TGTGCCAGCAGTTTACAGCGCACCAACGGGAATGAAAAACTGTTTTTT.

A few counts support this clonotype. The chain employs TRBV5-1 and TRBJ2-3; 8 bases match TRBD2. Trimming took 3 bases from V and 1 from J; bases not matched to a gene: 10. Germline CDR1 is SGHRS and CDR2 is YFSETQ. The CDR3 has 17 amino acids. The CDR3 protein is CASSSQGGAGGTDTQYF. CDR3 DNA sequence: TGCGCCAGCAGCTCACAAGGTGGAGCGGGAGGCACAGATACGCAGTATTTT.

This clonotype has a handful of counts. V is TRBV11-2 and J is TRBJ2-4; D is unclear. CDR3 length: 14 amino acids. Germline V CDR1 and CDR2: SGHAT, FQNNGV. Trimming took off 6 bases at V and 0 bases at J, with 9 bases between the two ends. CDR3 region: CASSLILAKNIQYF. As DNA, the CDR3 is TGTGCCAGCAGTTTAATATTAGCCAAAAACATTCAGTACTTC.

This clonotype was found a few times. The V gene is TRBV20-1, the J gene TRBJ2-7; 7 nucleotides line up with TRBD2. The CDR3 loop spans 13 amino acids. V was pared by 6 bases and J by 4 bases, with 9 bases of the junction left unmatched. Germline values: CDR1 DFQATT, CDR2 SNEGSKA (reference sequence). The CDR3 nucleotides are TGCAGTGCCCCCGTGGCGGGAGCTTACGAGCAGTACTTC. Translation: CSAPVAGAYEQYF.